This TCR beta chain is drawn from a study of OX40 agonist ivuxolimab in advanced cancers. This clone was observed once. The junction had 9 bases not matched to a gene; V was cut back by 6 bases and J by 8 bases. The CDR3 contains 14 residues. Germline assignment: CDR1 MRHNA and CDR2 SNTAGT. The protocol was immunoSEQ multiplex PCR, while the TCRdb copy is restricted to in-frame clones and leaves out a portion. The sample records fewer than 85,000 clones, almost 90% being singletons. The rearrangement joins TRBV6-4 to TRBJ2-1; 8 bases match TRBD2. This receptor was taken from an adult with an advanced solid tumor such as melanoma, head and neck, liver or kidney cancer. Sequences were derived from CD4+ or CD8+ T cells sorted from blood, sampled in a trial of the OX40 agonist ivuxolimab. This CDR3 is CASRASGSAYEQFF. CDR3 DNA: TGTGCCAGCAGAGCGAGCGGGAGCGCGTATGAGCAGTTCTTC.